This T cell receptor (beta chain) was captured in a study of radiation and T cells in renal cell carcinoma (TCRdb year 2020). A note on the overall study: The samples were obtained from a clinical trial, where primary renal cell carcinomas were treated with 15 Gy stereotactic body radiation therapy and then removed by nephrectomy 4 weeks afterward. A total of 53 samples underwent TCR beta sequencing, made up of around 26 tumors and approximately 27 peripheral blood samples. A total of 4,016,671 unique CDR3 nucleotide sequences, encoding 2.5 million to 3 million unique CDR3 amino acid sequences, were found across all 50 or so samples. Overall results and qualifications from the work: Because no pretreatment tumor biopsies were available, whether clonotypes were present in the tumor at baseline could not be determined. Effects of radiation dose or scheduling on the TCR repertoire could not be addressed with the single-armed trial design. Changes in the blood repertoire were not tracked past 4 weeks after treatment. An increase in top tumor clonotypes in blood was observed from baseline to 2 weeks post-radiation, followed by contraction by 4 weeks, which was taken to suggest transient expansion of tumor-resident clones.

The immunoSEQ kit was used, according to the manufacturer's recommendations, to generate TCR beta libraries from genomic DNA. To prepare the libraries, a first multiplex PCR with proprietary primers was run, followed by a second PCR that added unique barcodes, and a bead cleanup was done after each round. Each sample batch included a kit-provided positive control reaction and a negative control reaction. The final libraries were assessed on an Agilent 4200 TapeStation D1000 ScreenTape, pooled by volume, and quantified by qPCR. An Illumina NextSeq500 fitted with a MidOutput 150-cycle cartridge performed the sequencing, running 156 Read1 cycles and 15 Index1 cycles with the kit's custom primers. The pooled library was loaded at 0.95 to 1 pM, with an approximately 20% PhiX control spiked in. In the source study's methods: Vendor-processed data were analyzed in R, with a clonotype defined as all T cells sharing the same CDR3 nucleotide sequence. For clone abundance analyses, frequencies were normalized to the 10,000 most abundant clones in each sample. Public T cell clones, which averaged fewer than five per sample, were excluded before analysis. Tumor-enriched clonotypes and baseline blood-enriched clonotypes were defined as those with an abundance difference of at least 32-fold between compartments. A beta-binomial differential abundance model was used to identify clonotypes that expanded or contracted between blood time points. Tumor-blood repertoire similarity was measured with the Baroni-Urbani and Buser coefficient, and groups were compared using two-tailed Wilcoxon tests in R. TCRdb re-hosts the immuneACCESS table, in-frame sequences only. Its copies lack some clones; in the studies checked, an unresolved V gene accounts for under half of them, and the cause for the rest is not known. For V, J and clone size, that table is used; D and trimming come from the DNA. For this sample the table gives some 100,000 clones, of which 65% to 85% were detected only once. The ten largest account for more than 5.5% of the sample.

Remarks on this clone: The antigen it binds to is not known. Base qualities are not at hand, and no much larger clone is one base apart.

CDR1 ENHRY and CDR2 SYGVKD were looked up in the germline V gene. V loses 1 base of germline sequence and J loses 3 bases, and the interval between the two ends is 10 bases. Taken from cysteine to phenylalanine, the CDR3 has 14 residues. Here the CDR3 DNA is all that survives: 42 bases in frame from base 1. The time point label corresponds to: baseline pretreatment blood. In light of the paper, this sample's treatment or condition label describes: 15 Gy SBRT to primary tumor, nephrectomy 4 weeks later. To follow tumor-enriched clonotypes, peripheral blood was collected serially from radiation-treated patients at baseline and again at 2 weeks and 4 weeks after SBRT. All patients had renal cell carcinoma with clear cell pathology. The QIAamp DNA Blood Mini Kit (Qiagen) was used to prepare genomic DNA for TCR sequencing. The analyses included only samples that passed all quality control checks.

The source is a man aged 55-75 years with renal cell carcinoma. The receptor chain draws on TRBV10-3 and TRBJ2-7; the D gene is perhaps TRBD1, on 6 matching bases. The input for sequencing was blood, taken from a patient whose treatment included radiotherapy and nephrectomy. The sequence in DNA is TGTGCCATCAGTGAGTTGCAGGGGAGCTACGAGCAGTACTTC. Its translation is CAISELQGSYEQYF.